What follows describes a single TCR beta chain. PCR involved 60 Vbeta and 13 Jbeta primers. This table comes from immunoSEQ multiplex PCR, and its TCRdb copy is limited to in-frame clones, with some not included. Among around 200,000 clones, roughly 79% were seen once, and the ten largest hold approximately 2.9%. The record originates from a study of cytomegalovirus exposure and HLA in healthy donors. Germline values: CDR1 SGHRS, CDR2 YFSETQ. The germline V and J ends were trimmed by 4 bases and 4 bases, with 15 bases remaining between them. CDR3 size: 14 residues. The clonotype comes from a male donor in good health and CMV-seronegative. The sequenced sample was PBMCs. The J gene is TRBJ2-7, the V gene TRBV5-1, with D perhaps TRBD2 (5 bases). Here the CDR3 DNA reads TGCGCCAGCAGCCCTCTCGACCCGGGGTACGAGCAGTACTTC. Translating gives CASSPLDPGYEQYF.